This TCR beta chain was obtained from a study of T cell clonality in common variable immunodeficiency (dated by TCRdb to about 2015). Points the paper makes about the study in general: Increased TCRbeta clonality was found in CVID subjects compared with healthy controls (t-test p = 0.018), with the increase being most characteristic of about a third of subjects. According to the authors, figuring out what caused the increased clonality in CVID would require sequencing the repertoires of T cell subpopulations. Reportedly, TCRbeta sequences from CVID had fewer deletions and N-nucleotide insertions, and highly modified clones with 13 or more V deletions were absent from CVID. Differences among patients in the CVID cohort limited the correlations between repertoire features and clinical complications. Despite equal DNA input, controls averaged roughly 84,000 unique sequences per sample versus around 30,000 in CVID samples. CVID subjects shared fewer TCRbeta clones with each other than healthy controls did (p < 0.0001).

This clone showed up many times. The antigen it binds to is not known. With the read ending 3 residues before the CDR3 end, the germline J gene is used to fill in that end. Standard criteria were used to diagnose CVID, namely serum IgG, IgA and/or IgM reduced below the normal range together with specific antibody deficiency. The CVID group comprised 45 or so subjects, approximately 15 female and roughly 29 male, aged roughly 8 to 65 years with a mean age of roughly 38. Most of the CVID patients and most of the healthy controls were of Caucasian heritage. Replacement immunoglobulin therapy had been administered to all CVID subjects for at least one year at the time of study participation. No CVID subject was ill or taking immunomodulatory or immunosuppressive medication when blood was collected. Heparinized peripheral whole blood samples of roughly 5 to 8 ml were obtained from each donor. Genomic DNA from adults with common variable immune deficiency (CVID) and from healthy adult controls was the source for sequencing TCRbeta CDR3 repertoires. Diluted blood was subjected to density centrifugation over Hypaque 1077 or Ficoll-Paque for isolation of peripheral blood mononuclear cells. Genomic DNA was obtained from unsorted mononuclear cells through either Qiagen column purification or a centrifugation-based method.

Sequences SEHNR (CDR1) and FQNEAQ (CDR2) are obtained from the germline V gene (reference sequence). The CDR3 numbers 15 residues from cysteine through phenylalanine. Sequencing covers 36 bases of the CDR3, shown here with the frame starting at base 1. Equivalent amounts of genomic DNA from CVID and control samples were used as sequencing input. For every sample, a 60 bp segment covering the rearranged TCRbeta CDR3 region was amplified and then sequenced. TCRbeta amplification used the immunoSEQ assay, a bias-corrected multiplex PCR with high-throughput sequencing. For the original study's pipeline: Each unique nucleotide sequence was treated as a clone and annotated with V, D and J genes, copy number and frequency. Sequences were labeled productive if in frame, and non-productive if out of frame or containing stop codons. Clonality was calculated from Shannon's entropy as previously described. The predicted amino acid sequences of productive clones were used to derive the mean CDR3 Kyte-Doolittle hydropathy. The R hclust function was used to hierarchically cluster scaled V gene usage with Manhattan distance and complete linkage. Sharing of clones by CDR3 amino acid sequence was evaluated through resampling of 12 repertoires per group over 100 rounds. The repertoires were screened for approximately 63 published EBV-specific TCRbeta sequences and some 250 published CMV-specific TCRbeta sequences. After a couple of CVID samples that produced fewer than 10,000 sequences were dropped from the analysis, some 41 CVID repertoires remained. In TCRdb, the immuneACCESS table is reduced to in-frame sequences with V and J assigned. These tables do not hold every clone; where another copy was compared, an unresolved V gene accounts for under half, and the others remain unexplained. V, J and clone size derive from that table, while D and trimming were established from the DNA sequence. With about 34,000 clones recorded, this sample contains no clone counted only once. Clones ranked in the top ten supply about 30% of the sample.

Input material: peripheral blood mononuclear cells. Recombination joined TRBV7-9 with TRBJ1-4, and TRBD1 matches 11 of the central bases. The sequence derives from a human donor with common variable immunodeficiency. CDR3 bases read: TGTGCCAGCAGCTCACCGGGACAGGGGGATGATGGA. The translation is CASSSPGQGDDG. The full CDR3 protein is CASSSPGQGDDGLFF.